This T cell receptor beta chain was profiled in a study of T cells after yellow fever vaccination. The CDR3 is made up of 16 amino acids. Germline CDR1 is SGDLS and CDR2 is YYNGEE. Trimming at V came to 4 bases and at J to 4 bases, leaving 10 bases not matched to a gene. Details on this clonotype: The antigen remains unidentified.

Findings and limits, study-wide: Reappearance after the booster was observed for most primary-vaccination clones (about 96% CD4, more than 70% CD8). High-abundance clonotypes from the bulk population could contaminate FACS-sorted repertoires. A small proportion of clonotypes was detected in both the CD4 and CD8 compartments.

Researchers made TCR cDNA using 5'RACE template switching, and this step added a universal primer site and UMIs. TCRdb re-called the 5' RACE reads with MiXCR, one entry per CDR3 protein. The table includes 300,000 to 400,000 distinct CDR3 sequences, 6.2% detected once. The chain carries TRBV9 and TRBJ2-7; 11 bases are shared with TRBD1. The TCR comes from a man aged 30-40 years who received the YFV17D yellow fever vaccine. Specimen: PBMCs, collected 5 days after the yellow fever booster vaccination. This chain's CDR3 is CASSIGTGTGGYEQYF. The CDR3 nucleotides read TGTGCCAGCAGCATAGGTACCGGGACAGGGGGTTACGAGCAGTACTTC. Combining the CDR3 with reference TRBV9 and TRBJ2-7 gives the whole variable domain DSGVTQTPKHLITATGQRVTLRCSPRSGDLSVYWYQQSLDQGLQFLIQYYNGEERAKGNILERFSAQQFPDLHSELNLSSLELGDSALYFCASSIGTGTGGYEQYFGPGTRLTVT.